Listed here are 19 T cell receptor beta chains from one sample, sequenced in a study of T cell repertoires in cytomegalovirus infection. Their cognate antigens are unknown. TCRdb re-analysed the reads in MiXCR, keeping a single row per CDR3 protein. This repertoire shows some 480,000 distinct CDR3 sequences, roughly a third found once; its top ten account for roughly 15%. This material consisted of cultured PBMCs, taken from culture after CMV antigen stimulation. These receptor sequences come from a human donor in good health (CMV status not recorded). Some clones in this sample may be carry-over from other donors' samples.

By share of the sample, this clonotype is medium-sized (0.01 to 0.1%). The chain combines TRBV7-2 with TRBJ2-1; 9 positions agree with TRBD2. With 2 bases clipped from V and 7 bases from J, the junction kept 9 bases outside the gene matches. The CDR3 is made up of 16 amino acids. The germline CDR1 and CDR2 sequences are SGHTA and FQGNSA. The CDR3 is CASSLIAGVVQNEQFF. The CDR3 DNA sequence: TGTGCCAGCAGCTTAATAGCGGGAGTAGTGCAGAATGAGCAGTTCTTC.

The chain links TRBV7-6 to TRBJ1-4; D unresolved. This CDR3 spans 17 amino acids. Germline CDR1 reads SGHVS; CDR2 reads FNYEAQ. The V gene lost 5 bases and the J gene lost 4 bases, with 20 bases spanning the gap. For the CDR3, the DNA is TGTGCCAGCAGCCCGAGTCTGGGTGAGAAGGTTAATGAAAAACTGTTTTTT. Translation gives CASSPSLGEKVNEKLFF. The whole variable domain, remainder taken from reference TRBV7-6 and TRBJ1-4, is GAGVSQSPRYKVTKRGQDVALRCDPISGHVSLYWYRQALGQGPEFLTYFNYEAQQDKSGLPNDRFSAERPEGSISTLTIQRTEQRDSAMYRCASSPSLGEKVNEKLFFGSGTQLSVL.

The chain links TRBV20-1 to TRBJ2-1; TRBD2 aligns across 11 bases. The CDR3 sequence is 15 residues long. Germline values: CDR1 DFQATT, CDR2 SNEGSKA (reference sequence). Here the CDR3 DNA reads TGCAGAGCGTTTTTACCTAGCGGGAGGTTCAATGAGCAGTTCTTC. It is translated as CRAFLPSGRFNEQFF.

The chain joins TRBV4-1 to TRBJ2-5; 12 nucleotides match TRBD2. This CDR3 region has 14 residues. CDR1 is MGHRA and CDR2 is YSYEKL in the germline V gene. The junction had 0 bases not matched to a gene; V was cut back by 0 bases and J by 7 bases. The CDR3 DNA sequence: TGCGCCAGCAGCCAAGAACTAGCGGGAGGGACCCAGTACTTC. Its protein is CASSQELAGGTQYF.

CDR3 in amino acids: CASSLLLGDHEQFF. The CDR3 nucleotides are TGTGCCAGCAGTTTACTTTTGGGGGACCATGAGCAGTTCTTC. V is TRBV28 and J is TRBJ2-1; D is possibly TRBD1 or TRBD2 (5 bases each). Germline V CDR1 and CDR2: MDHEN, SYDVKM. The V end was cut by 2 bases, the J end by 8 bases, with 13 bases between. The CDR3 extends over 14 amino acids.

This clonotype was detected only a few times. V and J are TRBV20-1 and TRBJ2-2; 10 bases line up with TRBD2. The junction had 10 bases not matched to a gene; V was cut back by 2 bases and J by 4 bases. The germline gives CDR1 DFQATT, CDR2 SNEGSKA (reference sequence). This CDR3 contains 17 residues. The CDR3 sequence: CSARSDLRTSGTGELFF. The CDR3 DNA is TGCAGTGCTAGATCCGACCTACGGACTAGCGGCACCGGGGAGCTGTTTTTT.

The table lists this clonotype with a few counts. This rearrangement joins TRBV7-9 to TRBJ1-2; 10 nucleotides line up with TRBD1. The CDR3 spans 15 residues. V lost 5 bases and J lost 2; bases outside the gene matches: 5. Germline V gene sequence: CDR1 SEHNR, CDR2 FQNEAQ (reference sequence). In nucleotides, the CDR3 is TGTGCCAGCAGCGCGCCGGGACAGGGGAACTATGGCTACACCTTC. Translation: CASSAPGQGNYGYTF.

V is TRBV10-3 and J is TRBJ2-7, with D perhaps assigned TRBD1 or TRBD2 (5 bases each). Germline V lookup: CDR1 ENHRY, CDR2 SYGVKD. Trimming stripped 0 bases from V and 6 bases from J, with 12 bases between. The CDR3 is 14 residues long. The CDR3 here is CAISESKSGAEQYV. CDR3 in DNA: TGTGCCATCAGTGAGTCGAAGTCCGGGGCCGAGCAGTACGTC.

The chain employs TRBV19 and TRBJ1-1; 7 bases map to TRBD1. The CDR3 has 14 residues. Germline CDR1 and CDR2: LNHDA and SQIVND (reference sequence). With 4 bases clipped from V and 4 bases from J, the junction kept 6 bases outside the gene matches. DNA of the CDR3: TGTGCCAGTAGTAAAACAGGGGTCGCCACTGAAGCTTTCTTT. Protein product: CASSKTGVATEAFF.

The table lists this clonotype with many counts. The chain recombines TRBV7-2 with TRBJ2-3; no reliable D call. CDR1 is SGHTA, CDR2 FQGNSA, per germline. Trimming removed 2 bases from V and 2 bases from J, with 14 bases in between. CDR3 size: 16 residues. The CDR3 DNA reads TGTGCCAGCAGCTTACGCTCTAGGGCCTTCACAGATACGCAGTATTTT. Translated: CASSLRSRAFTDTQYF. Looking up the rest from reference TRBV7-2 and TRBJ2-3 gives the full variable domain: GAGVSQSPSNKVTEKGKDVELRCDPISGHTALYWYRQSLGQGLEFLIYFQGNSAPDKSGLPSDRFSAERTGGSVSTLTIQRTQQEDSAVYLCASSLRSRAFTDTQYFGPGTRLTVL.

This clonotype was picked up a small number of times. The chain recombines TRBV7-9 with TRBJ2-1; 8 positions agree with TRBD2. The CDR3 extends over 15 amino acids. CDR1 and CDR2 from the germline V gene are SEHNR and FQNEAQ (reference sequence). The V and J ends lost 5 bases and 9 bases, in that order; junction bases with no gene match: 12. CDR3 in amino acids: CASSLRTSRVAEQFF. Here the CDR3 DNA reads TGTGCCAGCAGCCTGCGGACTAGCCGGGTGGCTGAGCAGTTCTTC.

The sample holds a few counts of this clonotype. DNA for the CDR3: TGCGCCAGCAGTGAGTCGGTTGTGCCAAATCAGCCCCAGCATTTT. Its protein is CASSESVVPNQPQHF. The chain employs TRBV10-2 and TRBJ1-5; D is undetermined. The CDR3 runs 15 residues. Germline V gene lookup returns CDR1 WSHSY and CDR2 SAAADI. Trimming stripped 0 bases from V and 4 bases from J, with 10 bases between.

This chain connects TRBV4-3 to TRBJ2-1, with D perhaps TRBD2 (6 bases). Germline V gene data show CDR1 as LGHNA and CDR2 as YSLEER. This CDR3 contains 17 residues. V was trimmed by 1 base and J by 2 bases, leaving 15 bases between them. The CDR3 region has the DNA TGCGCCAGCAGCCAAGGCACCGGGACTGGGCCCTACAATGAGCAGTTCTTC. This translates into CASSQGTGTGPYNEQFF.

In regard to this clonotype: One junction end does not reproduce the germline sequence, and a read error may be involved. The chain recombines TRBV10-3 with TRBJ2-3; D not resolved. The CDR3 has 13 residues. The germline gives CDR1 ENHRY, CDR2 SYGVKD. As DNA, the CDR3 is TGTGACATCAGTGGTCTGAACGCCGATACGCAGTATTTT. It encodes CDISGLNADTQYF.

The J gene is TRBJ1-2, the V gene TRBV14; 7 bases map to TRBD1. This CDR3 region has 16 residues. Germline trimming cut 1 base from V and 3 bases from J; bases unmatched to any gene: 8. The germline CDR1 and CDR2 sequences are SGHDN and FVKESK. CDR3 loop: CASSQATGTAHYGYTF. In nucleotides, the CDR3 is TGTGCCAGCAGCCAAGCGACAGGGACTGCTCACTATGGCTACACCTTC.

A few counts support this clonotype. The rearrangement links TRBV5-5 to TRBJ1-6; weak D call: TRBD1 (6 bases). CDR3 length equals 13 residues. Per germline, CDR1 SGHKS and CDR2 YYEKEE (reference sequence). Trimming took 5 bases from V and 8 from J, leaving 11 bases between them. DNA of the CDR3: TGTGCCAGCAGTTGGGGGCTGGATTCACCCCTCCACTTT. Translating it yields CASSWGLDSPLHF.

The rearrangement links TRBV27 to TRBJ2-5; D might be TRBD2 (5 bases). V lost 0 bases and J lost 0, with 14 bases in between. Germline CDR1 reads MNHEY; CDR2 reads SMNVEV (reference sequence). This CDR3 region has 17 residues. DNA for the CDR3: TGTGCCAGCAGTTTATCGAGGGAGACCACGTACCAAGAGACCCAGTACTTC. Protein product: CASSLSRETTYQETQYF.

This clonotype has at least ten counts. This chain links TRBV7-2 with TRBJ2-2, with a weak D call TRBD2 (6 bases). CDR1 and CDR2 (germline): SGHTA, FQGNSA. Trimming cost V 6 bases and J 10 bases, with 27 bases left between them. The CDR3 sequence is 17 residues long. The chain's CDR3 is CASSNPLLGLRFEELFF. The CDR3 nucleotides read TGTGCCAGCAGTAATCCCCTGCTGGGACTCCGCTTTGAGGAGCTGTTTTTT.

This chain links TRBV2 with TRBJ2-7; D unresolved. Trimming shortened V by 4 bases and J by 2 bases, and 15 bases separated the two germline ends. Germline V gives CDR1 SNHLY, CDR2 FYNNEI. The CDR3 spans 15 residues. CDR3 coding DNA: TGTGCCAGCAGTGCCAGGACGCTAACGGCCTACGAGCAGTACGTC. Amino acid sequence: CASSARTLTAYEQYV.